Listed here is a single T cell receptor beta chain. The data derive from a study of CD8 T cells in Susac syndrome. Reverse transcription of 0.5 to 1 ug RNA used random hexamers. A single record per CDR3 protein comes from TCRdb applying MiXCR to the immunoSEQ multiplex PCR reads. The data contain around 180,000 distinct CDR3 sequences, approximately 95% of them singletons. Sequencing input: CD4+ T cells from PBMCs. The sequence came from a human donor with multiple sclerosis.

This chain's CDR3 is CASSKEGNYGYTF. CDR3 in DNA: TGTGCCAGCAGCAAGGAGGGGAACTATGGCTACACCTTC. The chain uses TRBV3-1 and TRBJ1-2, with D possibly being TRBD1 (5 bases). V lost 5 bases, J lost 2 bases, and 9 bases lay in between. CDR1 is LGHDT and CDR2 is YNNKEL in the germline V gene (reference sequence). This CDR3 region has 13 residues.